This is a list of T cell receptor beta chains from one sample in a study of Graves' ophthalmopathy and Graves' hyperthyroidism. TCRdb analysed the multiplex PCR reads with MiXCR anew, one entry per CDR3 protein. Among over 650,000 distinct CDR3 sequences listed, about 40% were seen once. Material: peripheral blood. All receptors come from an adult man with Graves' ophthalmopathy. CDR3s include the opening cysteine and the closing phenylalanine or tryptophan. Fields, in order: D gene, clone size, V gene, J gene, CDR3 DNA, CDR3 protein. D genes are given only for firm matches. Where a row states a size, it is once, few, many or the class of an expanded clone; other rows omit it.

d_gene: TRBD1
abundance: few
v_gene: TRBV4-2
j_gene: TRBJ2-2
CDR3nt: TGTGCCAGCAGCCCGACCTCCGGGACAGACGCCGGGGAGCTGTTTTTT
CDR3aa: CASSPTSGTDAGELFF

d_gene: -
abundance: many
v_gene: TRBV7-7
j_gene: TRBJ2-7
CDR3nt: TGTGCCAGCAGTTTCAACTCGGCGGACGAGCAGTACTTC
CDR3aa: CASSFNSADEQYF

d_gene: -
abundance: -
v_gene: TRBV6-5
j_gene: TRBJ1-5
CDR3nt: TGTGCCAGTGACGTAAGGGTAAACGGGGATCAGCCCCAGCATTTT
CDR3aa: CASDVRVNGDQPQHF

d_gene: -
abundance: -
v_gene: TRBV5-8
j_gene: TRBJ2-5
CDR3nt: TGTGCCAGCAGCTTGCGGACAGCGGATTATGAGACCCAGTACTTC
CDR3aa: CASSLRTADYETQYF

d_gene: -
abundance: few
v_gene: TRBV5-1
j_gene: TRBJ1-2
CDR3nt: TGCGCCAGCAGCCCGGACCGGGGTTCGGGTGGCTACACCTTC
CDR3aa: CASSPDRGSGGYTF

d_gene: TRBD1
abundance: -
v_gene: TRBV5-5
j_gene: TRBJ2-5
CDR3nt: TGCGCCAGCAGCCAAGAGGGGTACGGGACAGATACGCAGTACTTC
CDR3aa: CASSQEGYGTDTQYF

d_gene: -
abundance: -
v_gene: TRBV29-1
j_gene: TRBJ2-5
CDR3nt: TGCAGCGCGCTTCGGACCCAGTACTTC
CDR3aa: CSALRTQYF

d_gene: TRBD1
abundance: -
v_gene: TRBV2
j_gene: TRBJ1-1
CDR3nt: TGTGCCAGCAGCACTAACCCCCGGGACAGGGCCCTGTTGAACACTGAAGCTTTCTTT
CDR3aa: CASSTNPRDRALLNTEAFF

d_gene: TRBD1
abundance: many
v_gene: TRBV20-1
j_gene: TRBJ1-1
CDR3nt: TGCAGTGCTACAGGGGGCAGTCACACTGAAGCTTTCTTT
CDR3aa: CSATGGSHTEAFF

d_gene: -
abundance: -
v_gene: TRBV25-1
j_gene: TRBJ2-5
CDR3nt: TGTGCCAGCTCACCACTTAGGGGTATCGAGACCCAGTACTTC
CDR3aa: CASSPLRGIETQYF

d_gene: TRBD1
abundance: -
v_gene: TRBV7-2
j_gene: TRBJ1-5
CDR3nt: TGTGCCAGCAGCCGCGGGACAGCTGCTAGCAATCAGCCCCAGCATTTT
CDR3aa: CASSRGTAASNQPQHF